This TCR beta chain was documented in a study of T cell repertoires in cytomegalovirus infection. Across the study: The public TCR beta signatures pointed to both CMV infection and matching HLA type. Overall study results and limits: Clonotype analysis showed dominance of the ex vivo response by HLA-C-restricted CMV-specific TCR beta clonotypes. Using cumulative public TCR beta family frequency, the authors identified those who carried CMV together with the relevant HLA.

The germline gives CDR1 SGHDT, CDR2 YYEEEE. V was pared by 5 bases and J by 4 bases, with 9 bases between. The CDR3 spans 12 residues. MiXCR, applied by TCRdb to the reads, yields one record per CDR3 protein. The sample comprises hundreds of thousands of distinct CDR3 sequences, 35% to 40% of which are singletons, and around 2.6% rests with the top ten. There are a few counts of this clonotype. Its antigen is undetermined. The source material was PBMCs. This clonotype originated in a human donor in good health (CMV status not recorded). Some clones in this sample may be carry-over from other donors' samples. The V and J genes are TRBV5-6 and TRBJ1-1; no definite D call. The DNA for the CDR3 is TGTGCCAGCAGAGAAGGGAGCACTGAAGCTTTCTTT. It translates to CASREGSTEAFF.